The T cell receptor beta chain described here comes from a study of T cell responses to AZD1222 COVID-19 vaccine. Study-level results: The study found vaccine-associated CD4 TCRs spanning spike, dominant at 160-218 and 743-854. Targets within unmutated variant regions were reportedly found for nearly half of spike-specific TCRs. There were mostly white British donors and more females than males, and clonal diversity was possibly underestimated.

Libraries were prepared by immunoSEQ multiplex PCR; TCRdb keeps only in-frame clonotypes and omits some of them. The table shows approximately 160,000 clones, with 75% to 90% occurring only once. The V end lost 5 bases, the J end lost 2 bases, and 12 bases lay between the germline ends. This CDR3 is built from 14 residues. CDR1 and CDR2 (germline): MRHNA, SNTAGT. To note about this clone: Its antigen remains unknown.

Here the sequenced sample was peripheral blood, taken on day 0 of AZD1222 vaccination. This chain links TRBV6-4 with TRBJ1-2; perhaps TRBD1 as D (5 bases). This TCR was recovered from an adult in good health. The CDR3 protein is CASSSWRGNYGYTF. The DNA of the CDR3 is TGTGCCAGCAGTTCTTGGAGGGGCAACTATGGCTACACCTTC.